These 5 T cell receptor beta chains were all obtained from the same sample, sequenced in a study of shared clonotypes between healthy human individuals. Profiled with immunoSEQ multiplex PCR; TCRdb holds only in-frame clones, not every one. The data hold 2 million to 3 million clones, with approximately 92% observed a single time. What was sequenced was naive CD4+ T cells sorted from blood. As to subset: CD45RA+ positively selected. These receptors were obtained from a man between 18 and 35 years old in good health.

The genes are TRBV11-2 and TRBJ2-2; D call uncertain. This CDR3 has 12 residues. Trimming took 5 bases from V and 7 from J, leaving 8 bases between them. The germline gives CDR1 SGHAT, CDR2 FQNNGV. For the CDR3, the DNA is TGTGCCAGCAGCCCCCTGGGCGGGGAGCTGTTTTTT. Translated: CASSPLGGELFF. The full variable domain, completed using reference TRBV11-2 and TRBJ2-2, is EAGVAQSPRYKIIEKRQSVAFWCNPISGHATLYWYQQILGQGPKLLIQFQNNGVVDDSQLPKDRFSAERLKGVDSTLKIQPAKLEDSAVYLCASSPLGGELFFGEGSRLTVL.

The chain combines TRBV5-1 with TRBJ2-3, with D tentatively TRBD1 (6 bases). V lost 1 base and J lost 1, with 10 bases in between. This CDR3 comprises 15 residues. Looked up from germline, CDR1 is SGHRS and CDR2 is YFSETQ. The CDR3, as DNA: TGCGCCAGCAGCTTGCAGGGGTTTCGCACAGATACGCAGTATTTT. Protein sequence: CASSLQGFRTDTQYF.

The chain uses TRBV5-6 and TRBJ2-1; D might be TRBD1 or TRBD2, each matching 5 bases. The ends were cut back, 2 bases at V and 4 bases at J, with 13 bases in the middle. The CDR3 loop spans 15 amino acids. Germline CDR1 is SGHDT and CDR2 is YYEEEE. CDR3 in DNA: TGTGCCAGCAGCTTCCTGGGACCGACATACAATGAGCAGTTCTTC. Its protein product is CASSFLGPTYNEQFF.

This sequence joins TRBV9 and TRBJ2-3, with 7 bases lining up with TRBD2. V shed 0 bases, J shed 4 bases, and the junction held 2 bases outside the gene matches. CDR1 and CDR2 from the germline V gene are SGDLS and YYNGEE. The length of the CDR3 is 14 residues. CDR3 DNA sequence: TGTGCCAGCAGCGTAGCCAGCGGGGCAGATACGCAGTATTTT. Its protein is CASSVASGADTQYF. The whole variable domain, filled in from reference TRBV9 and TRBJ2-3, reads DSGVTQTPKHLITATGQRVTLRCSPRSGDLSVYWYQQSLDQGLQFLIQYYNGEERAKGNILERFSAQQFPDLHSELNLSSLELGDSALYFCASSVASGADTQYFGPGTRLTVL.

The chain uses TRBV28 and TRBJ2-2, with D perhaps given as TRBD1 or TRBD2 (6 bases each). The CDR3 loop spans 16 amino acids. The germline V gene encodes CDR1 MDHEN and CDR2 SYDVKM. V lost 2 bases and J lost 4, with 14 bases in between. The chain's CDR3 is CASSLPRGDGTGELFF. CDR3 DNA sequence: TGTGCCAGCAGTTTACCTAGGGGGGATGGCACCGGGGAGCTGTTTTTT.